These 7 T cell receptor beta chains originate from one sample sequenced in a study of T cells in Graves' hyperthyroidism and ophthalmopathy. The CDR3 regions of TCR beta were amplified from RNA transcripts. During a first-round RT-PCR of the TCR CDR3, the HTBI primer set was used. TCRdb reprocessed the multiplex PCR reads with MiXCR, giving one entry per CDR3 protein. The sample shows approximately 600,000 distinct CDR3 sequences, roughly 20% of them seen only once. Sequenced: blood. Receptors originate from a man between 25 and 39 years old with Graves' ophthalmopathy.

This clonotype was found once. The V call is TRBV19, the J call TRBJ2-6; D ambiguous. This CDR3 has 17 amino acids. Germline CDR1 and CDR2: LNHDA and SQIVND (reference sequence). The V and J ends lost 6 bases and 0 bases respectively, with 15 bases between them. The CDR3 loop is CASRPGHWSSGANVLTF. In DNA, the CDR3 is TGTGCCAGTAGACCGGGTCACTGGTCCTCTGGGGCCAACGTCCTGACTTTC.

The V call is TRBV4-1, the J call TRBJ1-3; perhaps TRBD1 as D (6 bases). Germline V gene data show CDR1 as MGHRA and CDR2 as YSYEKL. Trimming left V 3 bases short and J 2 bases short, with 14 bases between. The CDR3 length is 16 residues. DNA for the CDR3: TGCGCCAGCAGCCAGATCCCCGGGACAACTGGAAACACCATATATTTT. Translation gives CASSQIPGTTGNTIYF.

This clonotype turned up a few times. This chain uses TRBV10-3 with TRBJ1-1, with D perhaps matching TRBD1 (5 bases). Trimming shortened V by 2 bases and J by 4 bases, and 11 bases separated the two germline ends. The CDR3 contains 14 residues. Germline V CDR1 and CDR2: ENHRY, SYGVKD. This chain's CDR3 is CAISELGGSTEAFF. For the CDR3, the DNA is TGTGCCATCAGTGAGCTGGGGGGGAGCACTGAAGCTTTCTTT.

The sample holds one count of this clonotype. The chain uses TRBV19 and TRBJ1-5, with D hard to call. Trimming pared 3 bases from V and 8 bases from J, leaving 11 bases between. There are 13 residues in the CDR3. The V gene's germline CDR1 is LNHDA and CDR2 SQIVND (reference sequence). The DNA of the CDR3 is TGTGCCAGTAGTATCGGGCGGGGAGAGCCCCAGCATTTT. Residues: CASSIGRGEPQHF.

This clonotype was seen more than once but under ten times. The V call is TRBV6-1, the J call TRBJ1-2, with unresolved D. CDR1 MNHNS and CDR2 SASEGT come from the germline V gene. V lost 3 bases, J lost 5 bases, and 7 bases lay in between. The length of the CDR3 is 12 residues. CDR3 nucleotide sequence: TGTGCCAGCAGTGAGCGGACGTATGGCTACACCTTC. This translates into CASSERTYGYTF.

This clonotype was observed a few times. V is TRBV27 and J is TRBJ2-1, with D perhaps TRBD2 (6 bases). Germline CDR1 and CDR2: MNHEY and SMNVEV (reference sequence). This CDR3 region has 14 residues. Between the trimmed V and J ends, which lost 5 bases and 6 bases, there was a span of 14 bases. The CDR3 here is CASSITLGGNEQFF. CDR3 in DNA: TGTGCCAGCAGTATTACCCTGGGGGGCAATGAGCAGTTCTTC.

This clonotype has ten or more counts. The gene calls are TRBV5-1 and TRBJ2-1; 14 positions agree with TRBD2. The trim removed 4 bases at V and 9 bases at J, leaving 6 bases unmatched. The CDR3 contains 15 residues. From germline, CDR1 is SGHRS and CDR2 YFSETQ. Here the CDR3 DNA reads TGCGCCAGCAGCGGCGGGACTAGCGGGAGTGGTGAGCAGTTCTTC. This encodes CASSGGTSGSGEQFF.